This paragraph covers one TCR beta chain sequence. Its antigen is still unknown. With 6 bases removed from V and 1 base from J, the gap between germline ends came to 9 bases. In germline, CDR1 is MNHNS, CDR2 SASEGT. The CDR3 has 13 amino acids. The assay was run at survey level. Assay: immunoSEQ multiplex PCR; the TCRdb copy retains only in-frame clones and omits some. Seen here are about 21,000 clones, approximately 71% observed once, and the top ten hold less than 5%. This sample is part of a study of STAT5B mutations in CD4+ large granular lymphocyte leukemia. Study-level points and caveats: CD4-sorted patient repertoires seemed more clonal than healthy CD4+ repertoires. Roughly a quarter of private leukemic clonotypes occurred rarely in other patients' non-leukemic repertoires.

This clonotype was sampled from a human donor in good health. The material sequenced was CD4+ T cells from blood buffy coats. V and J are TRBV6-1 and TRBJ1-1, with a weak D call TRBD1 (6 bases). Written as DNA, the CDR3 is TGTGCCAGCAGCGACAGGAGGAACACTGAAGCTTTCTTT. As protein: CASSDRRNTEAFF.